This TCR beta chain was found in a study of follicular helper T cells after annual influenza vaccination. The CDR3 extends over 13 amino acids. Between the trimmed V and J ends, which lost 7 bases and 2 bases, there was a span of 11 bases. Germline CDR1 LNHDA, CDR2 SQIVND (reference sequence). Profiling relied on immunoSEQ multiplex PCR, and the TCRdb table lists in-frame clones only, not all of them. The sample contains 2,000 to 2,500 clones, approximately 80% of which appear only once. The sample's time point: 2015-2016 season, 7 days after influenza vaccination. The chain combines TRBV19 with TRBJ1-1, with D unclear. This specimen was CXCR5+ CD38- circulating T follicular helper cells from blood, taken 7 days after influenza vaccination. Subset reported: circulating Tfh, non-naive CD4+CXCR5+PD-1+ (ICOS+CD38+ or ICOS-CD38-). This TCR was sampled from an adult who received the influenza vaccine. Here the CDR3 DNA reads TGTGCCAGTAAGTGGCAGGTTAACACTGAAGCTTTCTTT. It codes for CASKWQVNTEAFF.